The T cell receptor (beta chain) under discussion was sequenced for a study of OX40 agonist ivuxolimab in advanced cancers. Regarding the study in general: Ivuxolimab, which targeted the costimulatory receptor OX40 (CD134), was an agonistic, fully human IgG2 monoclonal antibody. The paper reports the monotherapy dose-escalation portion (N = 52 patients) of the phase I ivuxolimab trial. Peripheral TCRbeta sequencing aimed to test whether ivuxolimab altered TCR sequence diversity and caused clonal T-cell expansion. Of the roughly 51 patients in dose escalation, 19 had hepatocellular carcinoma, approximately 15 had melanoma, 9 had renal cell carcinoma and 9 had head and neck cancer. Patients were allowed to have had prior anti-PD-1, anti-PD-L1 or anti-CTLA-4 therapy, and approximately 40% of the dose-escalation patients had been treated with checkpoint inhibitors. Intravenous ivuxolimab was administered to patients every 2 weeks at six dose levels: 0.01, 0.1, 0.3, 1.5, 3 and 10 mg/kg. In the dose-escalation cohort, nearly 85% of patients were male, and the mean age was roughly 60 years with a range of roughly 20 to 80. Partial responses occurred in three dose-escalation patients: two with cutaneous melanoma and one with hepatocellular carcinoma. The investigation overall reported the following: At doses from 0.1 to 3.0 mg/kg, clonal expansion was seen in both CD4+ and CD8+ blood T cells between baseline and week 6. The antigen specificity of the peripheral T cells that underwent clonal expansion was not determined. Partial responders in the 0.1-3.0 mg/kg groups had among the lowest normalized peripheral clonal expansion, especially among CD8+ T cells. After ivuxolimab, CD8+ T cells had more expanded clones than CD4+ T cells on average. Low levels of normalized T-cell clonal expansion were also seen in some nonresponding patients.

To sequence the TCRbeta CDR3 region, genomic DNA was isolated from the sorted cells. TCRbeta CDR3 regions were sequenced using the immunoSEQ Assay. Held by TCRdb, this immuneACCESS table contains in-frame sequences only and omits some clones. Under half of the omission traces to an unresolved V gene where checked; the cause of the rest is unknown. Across this sample there are about 73,000 clones, with about 86% seen only once. The ten largest clonotypes hold 2% to 2.5% of the sample. The CDR3, from cysteine to phenylalanine, totals 15 residues. Only CDR3 DNA is held: 45 bases, read in frame from base 1. The V end gives up 4 bases and the J end 4 bases, leaving 7 bases in the junction not matched to a gene. CDR1 and CDR2 were assigned from the germline V gene as MNHEY and SVGAGI. The trial excluded patients who had a history of autoimmune disease or who were on systemic immunosuppression. Peripheral blood for TCR sequencing was drawn from every dose cohort at baseline, at cycle 4 day 1 and at cycle 7 day 1. Samples were obtained from an open-label, multicenter, first-in-human phase I dose-escalation trial of ivuxolimab. Adults with locally advanced or metastatic melanoma, renal cell, hepatocellular, or head and neck squamous cell carcinoma were enrolled in the trial. Before TCR sequencing, CD4+ T cells and CD8+ T cells were sorted from peripheral blood as separate populations.

A remark on this clone: Which antigen it targets is not known. Per-base quality was not reported, and no clone a single base away is much larger than it.

This material consisted of CD4+ or CD8+ T cells sorted from blood, taken in a trial of the OX40 agonist ivuxolimab. The rearrangement combines TRBV6-5 with TRBJ2-7; a stretch of 10 junction bases matches TRBD1. This clonotype originated in an adult with an advanced solid tumor such as melanoma, head and neck, liver or kidney cancer. The CDR3 here reads CASSSTGQGQYEQYF. The DNA reads as follows: TGTGCCAGCAGTTCCACGGGACAGGGGCAATACGAGCAGTACTTC.